This TCR beta chain was obtained from a study of cytomegalovirus exposure and HLA in healthy donors. The V gene lost 1 base and the J gene lost 4 bases, with 14 bases spanning the gap. CDR1 is SGHNT and CDR2 is YYREEE in the germline V gene (reference sequence). This CDR3 has 15 amino acids. Using immunoSEQ multiplex PCR, the repertoire was profiled, and TCRdb retains in-frame clones only, with some absent. The sample includes 100,000 or so clones, 85% of them seen just once. With respect to this clone: What it binds is unknown.

Findings and limits, study-wide: Specific recognition of CMV antigens was confirmed in vitro for a few chains (all CMV-associated).

The chain recombines TRBV5-4 with TRBJ1-1, with D perhaps TRBD1 (5 bases). The clonotype originates from a man aged 18 to 30 in good health and CMV-seropositive. Source material: PBMCs. The CDR3 DNA follows: TGTGCCAGCAGCTTGTCGCGGACGGGGGGCACTGAAGCTTTCTTT. This codes for CASSLSRTGGTEAFF.